This T cell receptor (beta chain) was recorded in a study of T cell responses to AZD1222 COVID-19 vaccine. Overall study results and limits: Spike-specific TCR breadth and depth rose after two AZD1222 doses. The donor cohort was predominantly white British with a female majority, and clonal diversity may have been underestimated. As reported, nearly half of all spike-specific TCRs target variant regions that are unmutated.

In the case of this clone: The target antigen is unknown.

Between the trimmed V and J ends, which lost 8 bases and 0 bases, there was a span of 16 bases. The germline V gene has CDR1 SQVTM and CDR2 ANQGSEA. The CDR3 is made up of 14 amino acids. Only in-frame clones appear in the TCRdb table, and some are missing; sequencing was by immunoSEQ multiplex PCR. In the table there are 100,000 to 120,000 clones, roughly 92% of which are singletons. The sample in question was peripheral blood, obtained 28 days after the second AZD1222 dose. The J gene is TRBJ2-5, the V gene TRBV29-1, with a possible D match to TRBD2 (6 bases). This TCR was recovered from an adult who received the AZD1222 COVID-19 vaccine. The DNA of the CDR3 is TGCAGCCTCATCGGGGGTTCGGACCAAGAGACCCAGTACTTC. This codes for CSLIGGSDQETQYF.